This TCR beta chain was recorded in a study of cytomegalovirus exposure and HLA in healthy donors. Study-level information: There were 90 million to 140 million unique TCR beta sequences, drawn from some 180 million T cells, in an earlier analysis.

PCR used 60 Vbeta primers and 13 Jbeta primers. Profiling relied on immunoSEQ multiplex PCR, and the TCRdb table lists in-frame clones only, not all of them. Listed are 100,000 to 150,000 clones; under 1.3% falls within the top ten. This CDR3 comprises 15 residues. V lost 0 bases and J lost 2, with 11 bases in between. CDR1 SGHRS and CDR2 YFSETQ come from the germline V gene. The origin of this receptor is a man aged 18-30 years in good health and CMV-seronegative. The sequencing input was PBMCs. The rearrangement links TRBV5-1 to TRBJ1-1; tentatively, D is TRBD1 (5 bases). The DNA for the CDR3 is TGCGCCAGCAGCTTGGAAGGGGTGGGAAACACTGAAGCTTTCTTT. This codes for CASSLEGVGNTEAFF.